A selection of T cell receptor beta chains follows, all from one sample in a study of identical twins. In TCRdb, the 5' RACE reads were re-called with MiXCR into one record per CDR3 protein. The sample holds some 500,000 distinct CDR3 sequences, over 11% seen once. The same specimen was also included in a second study, on yellow fever vaccine responses in identical twins.

The sample was CD4+ T cells sorted from blood. These receptors all stem from a woman between 18 and 30 years old in good health. The CDR3 runs from the conserved cysteine through the conserved F or W. A D gene is named only where the DNA matches it firmly. Clone size is stated in some rows and not others, as once, few, many or a class when expanded.

V gene: TRBV6-1
J gene: TRBJ2-5
D gene: TRBD2
clone size: NA
CDR3 DNA: TGTGCCAGCAGTATCGCTGCGGGGGGGGAGACCCAGTACTTC
CDR3 protein: CASSIAAGGETQYF

V gene: TRBV20-1
J gene: TRBJ2-7
D gene: NA
clone size: few
CDR3 DNA: TGCAGTGCTAGTCGCGGACAGTACGAGCAGTACTTC
CDR3 protein: CSASRGQYEQYF

V gene: TRBV5-1
J gene: TRBJ1-1
D gene: NA
clone size: few
CDR3 DNA: TGCGCCAGCAGCTTGGACAGGGCGGGGACTGAAGCTTTCTTT
CDR3 protein: CASSLDRAGTEAFF

V gene: TRBV7-8
J gene: TRBJ2-1
D gene: NA
clone size: few
CDR3 DNA: TGTGCCAGCAGCCCCCCAGGGTGGGGGAATGAGCAGTTCTTC
CDR3 protein: CASSPPGWGNEQFF

V gene: TRBV20-1
J gene: TRBJ2-5
D gene: TRBD2
clone size: NA
CDR3 DNA: TGCAGTGCCCTTAAGACAGCGGGGCAAGAGACCCAGTACTTC
CDR3 protein: CSALKTAGQETQYF

V gene: TRBV28
J gene: TRBJ2-1
D gene: NA
clone size: few
CDR3 DNA: TGTGCCAGCAGTTTTGTGAGCCCCCGGGAAGGGCAGTTCTTC
CDR3 protein: CASSFVSPREGQFF

V gene: TRBV13
J gene: TRBJ2-5
D gene: TRBD1
clone size: few
CDR3 DNA: TGTGCCAGCAGCCTCGGAAGAGGGACAGGGGGTCCAAGAGAGACCCAGTACTTC
CDR3 protein: CASSLGRGTGGPRETQYF

V gene: TRBV28
J gene: TRBJ1-2
D gene: TRBD1
clone size: NA
CDR3 DNA: TGTGCCAGCCTAAGGGGCGGGACAGCCTATGGCTACACCTTC
CDR3 protein: CASLRGGTAYGYTF

V gene: TRBV29-1
J gene: TRBJ2-1
D gene: NA
clone size: NA
CDR3 DNA: TGCAGCGTGCGACAGAGGGGGGGCTACAATGAGCAGTTCTTC
CDR3 protein: CSVRQRGGYNEQFF

V gene: TRBV14
J gene: TRBJ2-5
D gene: NA
clone size: NA
CDR3 DNA: TGTGCCAGCAGCCAAGATTTCGGGGTCGGAGAGACCCAGTACTTC
CDR3 protein: CASSQDFGVGETQYF

V gene: TRBV19
J gene: TRBJ2-2
D gene: TRBD2
clone size: NA
CDR3 DNA: TGTGCCAGCATGACTAGCGGGGGCACCGGGGAGCTGTTTTTT
CDR3 protein: CASMTSGGTGELFF

V gene: TRBV29-1
J gene: TRBJ2-7
D gene: NA
clone size: NA
CDR3 DNA: TGCAGCGTTTCAGGGATCTCCTACGAGCAGTACTTC
CDR3 protein: CSVSGISYEQYF

V gene: TRBV20-1
J gene: TRBJ2-1
D gene: TRBD2
clone size: NA
CDR3 DNA: TGCAGTGCTAGTAAAGCGGGAGGAACCTACAATGAGCAGTTCTTC
CDR3 protein: CSASKAGGTYNEQFF

V gene: TRBV7-8
J gene: TRBJ2-2
D gene: TRBD2
clone size: once
CDR3 DNA: TGTGCCAGCAGCCTCGAGACTAGCGGGGCTACGAACACCGGGGAGCTGTTTTTT
CDR3 protein: CASSLETSGATNTGELFF

V gene: TRBV7-3
J gene: TRBJ2-3
D gene: TRBD1
clone size: few
CDR3 DNA: TGTGCCAGCAGCTCCCGTGGACAGGGCACAGATACGCAGTATTTT
CDR3 protein: CASSSRGQGTDTQYF

V gene: TRBV14
J gene: TRBJ1-6
D gene: NA
clone size: few
CDR3 DNA: TGTGCCAGCAGCCAAGTATTCGGGATAACAGCCCTCCACTTT
CDR3 protein: CASSQVFGITALHF

V gene: TRBV5-1
J gene: TRBJ2-7
D gene: NA
clone size: few
CDR3 DNA: TGCGCCAGCAGCTTGGATGGACAGAGCCCTAGGGAGCAGTACTTC
CDR3 protein: CASSLDGQSPREQYF

V gene: TRBV28
J gene: TRBJ1-3
D gene: NA
clone size: few
CDR3 DNA: TGTGCCAGCACGTTAGATGGAAACACCATATATTTT
CDR3 protein: CASTLDGNTIYF

V gene: TRBV5-1
J gene: TRBJ2-3
D gene: NA
clone size: many
CDR3 DNA: TGCGCCAGCAGCTTAGGACGGCAGAACACAGATACGCAGTATTTT
CDR3 protein: CASSLGRQNTDTQYF

V gene: TRBV7-2
J gene: TRBJ2-7
D gene: NA
clone size: NA
CDR3 DNA: TGTGCCAGCAGCTATCGTAGCGCTTACGAGCAGTACTTC
CDR3 protein: CASSYRSAYEQYF

V gene: TRBV5-1
J gene: TRBJ2-1
D gene: NA
clone size: many
CDR3 DNA: TGCGCCAGCAGTCAGGGGGGGAGCTACAATGAGCAGTTCTTC
CDR3 protein: CASSQGGSYNEQFF

V gene: TRBV29-1
J gene: TRBJ2-5
D gene: NA
clone size: few
CDR3 DNA: TGCAGCGTTGAATCGCTAAAAGAGACCCAGTACTTC
CDR3 protein: CSVESLKETQYF

V gene: TRBV18
J gene: TRBJ2-7
D gene: NA
clone size: NA
CDR3 DNA: TGTGCCAGCTCACCACGGGGGGGACAACGCTACGAGCAGTACTTC
CDR3 protein: CASSPRGGQRYEQYF

V gene: TRBV3-1
J gene: TRBJ2-5
D gene: NA
clone size: many
CDR3 DNA: TGTGCCAGCAGCCAAGAGAAGGTCTGGACGTACCAAGAGACCCAGTACTTC
CDR3 protein: CASSQEKVWTYQETQYF

V gene: TRBV7-9
J gene: TRBJ2-3
D gene: NA
clone size: few
CDR3 DNA: TGTGCCAGCAGCACCGGGACCTTAAACACAGATACGCAGTATTTT
CDR3 protein: CASSTGTLNTDTQYF

V gene: TRBV11-1
J gene: TRBJ1-5
D gene: NA
clone size: NA
CDR3 DNA: TGTGCCAGCAGCCAAGACCCTGGAAGCAATCAGCCCCAGCATTTT
CDR3 protein: CASSQDPGSNQPQHF

V gene: TRBV2
J gene: TRBJ2-7
D gene: NA
clone size: few
CDR3 DNA: TGTGCCAGCAGTGAAATAACTAGTTCAAACGAGCAGTACTTC
CDR3 protein: CASSEITSSNEQYF

V gene: TRBV9
J gene: TRBJ2-3
D gene: NA
clone size: NA
CDR3 DNA: TGTGCCAGCAGCGTAGTAGGGGACACAGATACGCAGTATTTT
CDR3 protein: CASSVVGDTDTQYF

V gene: TRBV11-2
J gene: TRBJ2-1
D gene: TRBD1
clone size: few
CDR3 DNA: TGTGCCAGCTTTAAACCGGGACAGGGCTACAATGAGCAGTTCTTC
CDR3 protein: CASFKPGQGYNEQFF

V gene: TRBV29-1
J gene: TRBJ1-1
D gene: TRBD1
clone size: NA
CDR3 DNA: TGCAGCGCTTCAGGGGGGAGCCAAGCTTTCTTT
CDR3 protein: CSASGGSQAFF

V gene: TRBV12-3/TRBV12-4
J gene: TRBJ2-1
D gene: NA
clone size: many
CDR3 DNA: TGTGCCAGCAGTTTAGCTTCGGCCGTCAATGAGCAGTTCTTC
CDR3 protein: CASSLASAVNEQFF

V gene: TRBV12-3/TRBV12-4
J gene: TRBJ2-4
D gene: TRBD1
clone size: NA
CDR3 DNA: TGTGCCAGCAGTCCATCGGGACAGGGCAAAAACATTCAGTACTTC
CDR3 protein: CASSPSGQGKNIQYF

V gene: TRBV5-1
J gene: TRBJ2-1
D gene: NA
clone size: NA
CDR3 DNA: TGCGCCAGCAGCCATTACTCACGCTCCTACAATGAGCAGTTCTTC
CDR3 protein: CASSHYSRSYNEQFF

V gene: TRBV12-3/TRBV12-4
J gene: TRBJ2-5
D gene: NA
clone size: many
CDR3 DNA: TGTGCCAGCAGTTTAAAGACATCGCCGACCCAGTACTTC
CDR3 protein: CASSLKTSPTQYF

V gene: TRBV12-3/TRBV12-4
J gene: TRBJ2-5
D gene: NA
clone size: NA
CDR3 DNA: TGTGCCAGCAGGCCCCCGGGAGAAGAGACCCAGTACTTC
CDR3 protein: CASRPPGEETQYF

V gene: TRBV12-3/TRBV12-4
J gene: TRBJ2-1
D gene: TRBD2
clone size: few
CDR3 DNA: TGTGCCAGCAGTTTAAACCTAGCGGGAGCTAGGATTGAGCAGTTCTTC
CDR3 protein: CASSLNLAGARIEQFF

V gene: TRBV12-3/TRBV12-4
J gene: TRBJ2-7
D gene: NA
clone size: NA
CDR3 DNA: TGTGCCAGCAGTTTAAAGACAGCCGCCTACGAGCAGTACTTC
CDR3 protein: CASSLKTAAYEQYF

V gene: TRBV5-1
J gene: TRBJ2-7
D gene: TRBD2
clone size: NA
CDR3 DNA: TGCGCCAGCAGCTTGGCTCATTTAGCGGGAGGCGTCGGCGAGCAGTACTTC
CDR3 protein: CASSLAHLAGGVGEQYF

V gene: TRBV29-1
J gene: TRBJ2-7
D gene: TRBD1
clone size: few
CDR3 DNA: TGCAGCGTTGAAGATCGATTTGGGACAGGGCTCTACGAGCAGTACTTC
CDR3 protein: CSVEDRFGTGLYEQYF

V gene: TRBV6-2/TRBV6-3
J gene: TRBJ2-4
D gene: NA
clone size: few
CDR3 DNA: TGTGCCACCGTGGGCACCAACATTCAGTACTTC
CDR3 protein: CATVGTNIQYF

V gene: TRBV7-2
J gene: TRBJ2-1
D gene: TRBD2
clone size: NA
CDR3 DNA: TGTGCCAGCAGCCACGCTAGCGGGAGTGGGTACAATGAGCAGTTCTTC
CDR3 protein: CASSHASGSGYNEQFF

V gene: TRBV5-1
J gene: TRBJ2-3
D gene: TRBD2
clone size: few
CDR3 DNA: TGCGCCAGCAACGCGGGGGGGAGCACAGATACGCAGTATTTT
CDR3 protein: CASNAGGSTDTQYF

V gene: TRBV20-1
J gene: TRBJ2-4
D gene: NA
clone size: NA
CDR3 DNA: TGCAGCACAACGCCGGAGGGGGCACAAGCCAAAAACATTCAGTACTTC
CDR3 protein: CSTTPEGAQAKNIQYF

V gene: TRBV10-3
J gene: TRBJ2-1
D gene: TRBD1
clone size: few
CDR3 DNA: TGTGCCATCAGTGACCCGGGACAGACCTACAATGAGCAGTTCTTC
CDR3 protein: CAISDPGQTYNEQFF

V gene: TRBV9
J gene: TRBJ2-5
D gene: NA
clone size: few
CDR3 DNA: TGTGCCAGCAGCGTAGGCGTAGGTTTGGAGACCCAGTACTTC
CDR3 protein: CASSVGVGLETQYF

V gene: TRBV7-8
J gene: TRBJ2-7
D gene: TRBD2
clone size: NA
CDR3 DNA: TGTGCCAGCAGCTTAGCGGCGGGAGATTACTACGAGCAGTACTTC
CDR3 protein: CASSLAAGDYYEQYF

V gene: TRBV29-1
J gene: TRBJ2-3
D gene: NA
clone size: NA
CDR3 DNA: TGCAGCGTTGACAGCGGTGGCACAGATACGCAGTATTTT
CDR3 protein: CSVDSGGTDTQYF

V gene: TRBV18
J gene: TRBJ2-5
D gene: NA
clone size: many
CDR3 DNA: TGTGCCAGCTCACCACCTACCTCACAAGAGACCCAGTACTTC
CDR3 protein: CASSPPTSQETQYF

V gene: TRBV11-2
J gene: TRBJ2-4
D gene: NA
clone size: NA
CDR3 DNA: TGTGCCAGCAGCCTACGACCTTTGCCCACAGACACGGCCAAAAACATTCAGTACTTC
CDR3 protein: CASSLRPLPTDTAKNIQYF

V gene: TRBV2
J gene: TRBJ1-6
D gene: TRBD1
clone size: few
CDR3 DNA: TGTGCCAGCAGGGAGACAGGGGATTCACCCCTCCACTTT
CDR3 protein: CASRETGDSPLHF

V gene: TRBV5-1
J gene: TRBJ1-1
D gene: TRBD1
clone size: many
CDR3 DNA: TGCGCCAGCAGCACCGGACAGGGTGGGAGAACTGAAGCTTTCTTT
CDR3 protein: CASSTGQGGRTEAFF

V gene: TRBV20-1
J gene: TRBJ2-5
D gene: NA
clone size: few
CDR3 DNA: TGCAGTGCTAGAGAAAGGACAGTAAAAGAGACCCAGTACTTC
CDR3 protein: CSARERTVKETQYF

V gene: TRBV7-3
J gene: TRBJ2-2
D gene: TRBD1
clone size: NA
CDR3 DNA: TGTGCCAGCAGCTTACCCCGACAGGGAACCGGGGAGCTGTTTTTT
CDR3 protein: CASSLPRQGTGELFF

V gene: TRBV12-3/TRBV12-4
J gene: TRBJ2-7
D gene: NA
clone size: NA
CDR3 DNA: TGTGCCAGCAGACCAGACGGGGTAGGGGAGCAGTACTTC
CDR3 protein: CASRPDGVGEQYF